Listed here are 27 T cell receptor beta chains from one sample, sequenced in a study of blood T cell repertoires in COVID-19 (dated by TCRdb to the early 2020s). Library prep was done by the immunoSEQ multiplex PCR assay. TCRdb stores this immuneACCESS table with in-frame sequences only. Part of the clones is absent; in the studies checked, under half of the shortfall reflects unresolved V genes, and no reason is known for the rest. This sample is represented by some 48,000 clones; 90% of them were singletons. Together, the top ten hold 4.5% to 5.5% of the sample. Sequencing input: peripheral blood. Every receptor here comes from a man between 65 and 80 years old with acute or convalescent COVID-19.

The gene calls are TRBV29-1 and TRBJ1-1; 7 nucleotides align to TRBD1. The CDR3 sequence is 12 residues long. Germline trimming cut 3 bases from V and 5 bases from J; bases unmatched to any gene: 3. The V gene's germline CDR1 is SQVTM and CDR2 ANQGSEA. This CDR3 reads CSVELTGTEAFF. The CDR3 DNA reads TGCAGCGTTGAGTTGACAGGGACTGAAGCTTTCTTT.

V gene TRBV7-2 combines with J gene TRBJ2-1; tentative D call: TRBD1 (5 bases). Per the germline V gene, CDR1 is SGHTA and CDR2 is FQGNSA. The V end was cut by 2 bases, the J end by 8 bases, with 10 bases between. This CDR3 is 13 amino acids long. CDR3 protein: CASSLNRHHEQFF. The DNA of the CDR3 is TGTGCCAGCAGCTTAAACAGGCACCATGAGCAGTTCTTC.

The chain joins TRBV19 to TRBJ2-2; no clear D. This CDR3 region has 14 residues. V was clipped by 2 bases and J by 2 bases, with 6 bases between them. Germline CDR1 is LNHDA and CDR2 is SQIVND (reference sequence). CDR3 in amino acids: CASSIYTNTGELFF. CDR3 coding DNA: TGTGCCAGTAGTATATACACCAACACCGGGGAGCTGTTTTTT.

The chain joins TRBV28 to TRBJ1-1, with 7 bases identical to TRBD1. The CDR3 has 14 amino acids. Germline-derived CDR1 and CDR2 are MDHEN and SYDVKM. The V gene end was trimmed by 5 bases and the J gene end by 1 base; junction bases not matched to a gene: 4. The CDR3, as DNA: TGTGCCAGCAGTCAGGGGGATGCGAACACTGAAGCTTTCTTT. Translated, it gives CASSQGDANTEAFF.

The chain uses TRBV7-2 and TRBJ1-3; 7 bases fit TRBD1. The length of the CDR3 is 16 residues. V dropped 2 bases and J dropped 1; count of bases not matched to a gene: 5. Looked up from germline, CDR1 is SGHTA and CDR2 is FQGNSA. The CDR3 nucleotides are TGTGCCAGCAGCTTAACCGGGGGACAGTCTGGAAACACCATATATTTT. Translated: CASSLTGGQSGNTIYF.

The chain has TRBV12-3 or TRBV12-4 and TRBJ1-2; D might be TRBD1 (5 bases). The CDR3 has 12 amino acids. The V and J ends lost 5 bases and 6 bases respectively, with 10 bases between them. The CDR3 DNA is TGTGCCAGCAGTCTGCCGGACAATGGCTACACCTTC. This encodes CASSLPDNGYTF.

The chain joins TRBV19 to TRBJ2-1; 9 bases are a match to TRBD2. CDR3 length equals 16 residues. Germline CDR1 LNHDA, CDR2 SQIVND (reference sequence). J gave up 3 bases and V 2 bases, and 5 bases lay outside the gene matches. The DNA for the CDR3 is TGTGCCAGTAGTATATGGGCTAGCGGGGACTACAATGAGCAGTTCTTC. Its protein is CASSIWASGDYNEQFF.

The V call is TRBV5-1, the J call TRBJ1-1, with D uncertain. Trimming removed 0 bases at V and 6 bases at J, with 9 bases between. Germline CDR1 SGHRS, CDR2 YFSETQ. The length of the CDR3 is 13 residues. The CDR3 DNA sequence: TGCGCCAGCAGCTTGGTACGGGGAGCTGAAGCTTTCTTT. Residues: CASSLVRGAEAFF. The whole variable domain, filled in from reference TRBV5-1 and TRBJ1-1, reads KAGVTQTPRYLIKTRGQQVTLSCSPISGHRSVSWYQQTPGQGLQFLFEYFSETQRNKGNFPGRFSGRQFSNSRSEMNVSTLELGDSALYLCASSLVRGAEAFFGQGTRLTVV.

The chain carries TRBV11-2 and TRBJ1-2, with no clear D. Germline V gives CDR1 SGHAT, CDR2 FQNNGV. The CDR3 extends over 13 amino acids. Trimming took off 1 base at V and 7 bases at J, with 10 bases between the two ends. The CDR3 DNA reads TGTGCCAGCAGCTTAGCGGCGGGGTCTGGCTACACCTTC. Amino acid sequence: CASSLAAGSGYTF.

J is TRBJ1-5 and V is TRBV27; 8 nucleotides match TRBD1. This CDR3 comprises 16 residues. Trimming at V came to 5 bases and at J to 6 bases, leaving 12 bases not matched to a gene. Per the germline V gene, CDR1 is MNHEY and CDR2 is SMNVEV (reference sequence). CDR3 nucleotide sequence: TGTGCCAGCAGTGCTCCCAGGGGGCTATCGGGTCAGCCCCAGCATTTT. It translates to CASSAPRGLSGQPQHF.

CDR3 DNA sequence: TGTGCCAGCAGCCCCCGGGGTATGGCTAATTCACCCCTCCACTTT. It is translated as CASSPRGMANSPLHF. This chain joins TRBV9 and TRBJ1-6; D uncertain. Trimming cost V 4 bases and J 6 bases, with 14 bases left between them. CDR3 length equals 15 residues. Germline V gene data show CDR1 as SGDLS and CDR2 as YYNGEE.

This clone was recorded once. The chain has TRBV6-4 and TRBJ1-2; D not resolved. The germline V and J ends were trimmed by 10 bases and 2 bases, with 14 bases remaining between them. CDR1 MRHNA and CDR2 SNTAGT come from the germline V gene. CDR3 length equals 13 residues. This chain's CDR3 is CAKEVEGNYGYTF. The CDR3 DNA follows: TGTGCCAAGGAGGTGGAGGGCAACTATGGCTACACCTTC.

This chain connects TRBV5-6 to TRBJ1-6; 7 nucleotides agree with TRBD1. V shed 4 bases, J shed 15 bases, and the junction held 4 bases outside the gene matches. The CDR3 has 11 residues. The germline gives CDR1 SGHDT, CDR2 YYEEEE. CDR3 bases: TGTGCCAGCAGCAGGGGACAGTACCTCCACTTT. It yields the protein CASSRGQYLHF.

This clone was observed a handful of times. The gene calls are TRBV29-1 and TRBJ1-1; 7 nucleotides match TRBD1. CDR3 length: 13 amino acids. Germline CDR1 reads SQVTM; CDR2 reads ANQGSEA. Trimming removed 5 bases from V and 1 base from J; junction bases left unmatched: 4. The CDR3 nucleotides read TGCAGCGTTAAGACAGGGCGGAACACTGAAGCTTTCTTT. Encoded protein: CSVKTGRNTEAFF.

CDR3 in DNA: TGCGCCAGCAGCCATTTCTTACGGACAGGGGCGATGAACACTGAAGCTTTCTTT. This gives the protein CASSHFLRTGAMNTEAFF. The chain has TRBV4-1 and TRBJ1-1; 9 bases fit TRBD1. Germline assignment: CDR1 MGHRA and CDR2 YSYEKL. The CDR3 is 18 amino acids. Unmatched junction bases numbered 11, after V lost 3 bases and J lost 0 bases.

The chain has TRBV11-2 and TRBJ1-2, with D tentatively TRBD1 (5 bases). Germline CDR1 reads SGHAT; CDR2 reads FQNNGV. There are 14 residues in the CDR3. Trimming left V 0 bases short and J 10 bases short, with 15 bases between. DNA for the CDR3: TGTGCCAGCAGCTTAGACGGCAGGGCGACGGTCTACACCTTC. Amino acids: CASSLDGRATVYTF.

The rearrangement joins TRBV5-4 to TRBJ1-2, with a weak D call TRBD1 (6 bases). V was trimmed by 5 bases and J by 4 bases, leaving 18 bases between them. The length of the CDR3 is 15 residues. CDR1 and CDR2 (germline): SGHNT, YYREEE (reference sequence). CDR3 coding DNA: TGTGCCAGCAGTTCTCCGACAACAGGGTCCTATGGCTACACCTTC. This translates into CASSSPTTGSYGYTF.

The chain recombines TRBV6-5 with TRBJ2-1, with 8 positions matching TRBD2. CDR1 MNHEY and CDR2 SVGAGI come from the germline V gene. CDR3 size: 15 residues. Unmatched junction bases numbered 9, after V lost 6 bases and J lost 5 bases. CDR3 sequence reads: CASSRGLGADNEQFF. The CDR3 DNA reads TGTGCCAGCAGCCGGGGACTAGGGGCGGACAATGAGCAGTTCTTC.

This clone has more than one count but fewer than ten. The CDR3 here is CASSLGQGINTEAFF. The CDR3 bases are TGTGCCAGCTCCCTAGGACAGGGGATAAACACTGAAGCTTTCTTT. The chain employs TRBV18 and TRBJ1-1; 9 positions agree with TRBD1. V trimming: 6 bases; J trimming: 2 bases; junction bases outside the gene matches: 7. Germline V gene lookup returns CDR1 KGHSH and CDR2 LQKENI. CDR3 length: 15 residues.

The genes are TRBV2 and TRBJ1-1; TRBD1 might be the D (6 bases). The CDR3 consists of 14 residues. V lost 5 bases, J lost 4 bases, and 14 bases lay in between. Germline V gives CDR1 SNHLY, CDR2 FYNNEI. The CDR3 coding sequence is TGTGCCAGCAGTACTCAGCAGGGGATCACTGAAGCTTTCTTT. Protein: CASSTQQGITEAFF.

This clone counts as medium-sized (0.01 to 0.1%). This chain connects TRBV7-2 to TRBJ1-5, with D possibly matching TRBD1 (6 bases). The germline CDR1 and CDR2 sequences are SGHTA and FQGNSA. The CDR3 has 15 amino acids. V lost 5 bases to trimming and J lost 1 base, with 12 bases between them. For the CDR3, the DNA is TGTGCCAGCAGCCCAGGGGTTGTAAGCAATCAGCCCCAGCATTTT. It specifies CASSPGVVSNQPQHF.

The chain couples TRBV19 to TRBJ1-2, with D hard to call. V was cut by 4 bases and J by 10 bases, with 22 bases left in between. CDR3 length: 15 amino acids. CDR1 LNHDA and CDR2 SQIVND come from the germline V gene (reference sequence). The CDR3 sequence is CASSSSGQDFVAYTF. CDR3 bases: TGTGCCAGTAGTAGTAGTGGCCAGGACTTTGTTGCCTACACCTTC.

The rearrangement uses TRBV4-2 and TRBJ2-5; 16 nucleotides agree with TRBD2. Germline-derived CDR1 and CDR2 are LGHNA and YNFKEQ. The CDR3 loop spans 17 amino acids. Trimming at V came to 3 bases and at J to 5 bases, leaving 6 bases not matched to a gene. DNA for the CDR3: TGTGCCAGCAGCCAGGGGACTAGCGGGGGGGCTGAGGAGACCCAGTACTTC. It encodes CASSQGTSGGAEETQYF.

The chain recombines TRBV4-3 with TRBJ1-1, with D possibly matching TRBD1 (6 bases). The V end lost 2 bases, the J end lost 4 bases, and 11 bases lay between the germline ends. Germline V gene sequence: CDR1 LGHNA, CDR2 YSLEER. The CDR3 totals 14 residues. The DNA of the CDR3 is TGCGCCAGCAGCCAAAACACAGGGTCCACTGAAGCTTTCTTT. This sequence encodes CASSQNTGSTEAFF.

The chain uses TRBV4-3 and TRBJ2-3, with TRBD1 matching over 9 bases. Germline CDR1 is LGHNA and CDR2 is YSLEER. The CDR3 runs 16 residues. V trimming: 0 bases; J trimming: 2 bases; junction bases outside the gene matches: 3. As DNA, the CDR3 is TGCGCCAGCAGCCAAGAGGGACAGGGCCTCACAGATACGCAGTATTTT. This encodes CASSQEGQGLTDTQYF.

The rearrangement joins TRBV15 to TRBJ2-7, with D possibly TRBD1 on 6 matching bases. Deletions cut 3 bases from V and 4 bases from J, with 22 bases between. Germline V gene sequence: CDR1 LNHNV, CDR2 YYDKDF (reference sequence). CDR3 size: 17 residues. Here the CDR3 reads CATSSIEGIGQLYEQYF. Written as DNA, the CDR3 is TGTGCCACCAGCAGTATAGAGGGGATCGGACAGTTATACGAGCAGTACTTC. Supplemented by reference TRBV15 and TRBJ2-7, the full variable domain reads DAMVIQNPRYQVTQFGKPVTLSCSQTLNHNVMYWYQQKSSQAPKLLFHYYDKDFNNEADTPDNFQSRRPNTSFCFLDIRSPGLGDTAMYLCATSSIEGIGQLYEQYFGPGTRLTVT.

This clone has only a few counts. The gene calls are TRBV19 and TRBJ2-2; D gene ambiguous. Germline values: CDR1 LNHDA, CDR2 SQIVND (reference sequence). The CDR3 contains 14 residues. The ends were cut back, 4 bases at V and 0 bases at J, with 6 bases in the middle. In DNA form, the CDR3 reads TGTGCCAGTAGTAGTGCGGCGAACACCGGGGAGCTGTTTTTT. Residues: CASSSAANTGELFF.